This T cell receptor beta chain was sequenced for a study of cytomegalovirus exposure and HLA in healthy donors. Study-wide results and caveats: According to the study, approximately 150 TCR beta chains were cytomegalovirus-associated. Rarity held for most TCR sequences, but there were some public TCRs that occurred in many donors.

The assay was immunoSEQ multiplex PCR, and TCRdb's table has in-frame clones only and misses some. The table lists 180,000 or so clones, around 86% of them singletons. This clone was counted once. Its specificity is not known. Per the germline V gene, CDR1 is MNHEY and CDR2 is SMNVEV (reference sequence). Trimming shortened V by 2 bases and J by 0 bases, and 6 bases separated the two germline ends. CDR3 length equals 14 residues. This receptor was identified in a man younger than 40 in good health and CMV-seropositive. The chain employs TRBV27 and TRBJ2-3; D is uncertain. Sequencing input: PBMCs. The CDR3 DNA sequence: TGTGCCAGCAGTTTAGTCAGTAGCACAGATACGCAGTATTTT. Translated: CASSLVSSTDTQYF.